This TCR beta chain derives from a study of blood T cell repertoires in COVID-19. Note on this clone: An end of the junction differs from the germline gene, which may be a read error.

CDR3 length equals 11 residues. The germline CDR1 and CDR2 sequences are LNHDA and SQIVND (reference sequence). Some clones are missing from TCRdb's copy, which holds only in-frame ones; the method was immunoSEQ multiplex PCR. The sample includes over 150,000 clones, 75% to 85% of them seen just once. Sample: peripheral blood. This chain links TRBV19 with TRBJ1-1; D call uncertain. This receptor was identified in a woman aged 60 to 75 with COVID-19, enrolled during active disease. CDR3 nucleotides: TGTGCCAGTAGTGTCCAAAACCGATTGAGTTTT. Encoded protein: CASSVQNRLSF.